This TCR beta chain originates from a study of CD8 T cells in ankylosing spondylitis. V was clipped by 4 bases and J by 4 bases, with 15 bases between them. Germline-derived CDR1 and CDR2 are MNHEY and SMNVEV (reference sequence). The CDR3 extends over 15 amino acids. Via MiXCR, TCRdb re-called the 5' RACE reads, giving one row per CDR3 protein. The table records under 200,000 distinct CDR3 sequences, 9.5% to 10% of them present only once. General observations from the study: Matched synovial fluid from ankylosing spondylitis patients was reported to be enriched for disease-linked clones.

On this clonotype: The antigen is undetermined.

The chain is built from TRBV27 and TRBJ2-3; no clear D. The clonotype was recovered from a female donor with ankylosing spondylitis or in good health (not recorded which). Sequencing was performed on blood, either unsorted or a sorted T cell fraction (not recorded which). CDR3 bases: TGTGCCAGCAGTTGGTCCTCATCCCCCCCAGATACGCAGTATTTT. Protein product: CASSWSSSPPDTQYF.